The entry below gives a single T cell receptor (beta chain) sequence along with its context. The source of the sample is a study of T cells after yellow fever vaccination. The V gene's germline CDR1 is LGHNA and CDR2 YSLEER. This CDR3 is 15 amino acids long. V was clipped by 4 bases and J by 2 bases, with 9 bases between them. In TCRdb, the 5' RACE reads were re-called with MiXCR into one record per CDR3 protein. This sample has around 500,000 distinct CDR3 sequences; about a fifth occur once, and the top ten carry roughly a sixth. The rearrangement uses TRBV4-3 and TRBJ2-6; D unresolved. Sequenced here: PBMCs, sampled approximately 22 days after the first yellow fever vaccination. The sequence was collected from a man aged 18 to 35 who received the YFV17D yellow fever vaccine. As DNA, the CDR3 is TGCGCCAGCAGCCCCGACGGCACTGGGGCCAACGTCCTGACTTTC. Protein product: CASSPDGTGANVLTF.